This T cell receptor beta chain was identified in a study of cytotoxic CD8 clonotypes in ibrutinib-treated CLL. This clone was detected a few times. The sample contains more than one DNA sequence encoding this CDR3. The data were produced by immunoSEQ multiplex PCR, yet TCRdb's version contains in-frame clones alone and is incomplete. The sample carries over 130,000 clones, 75% to 85% recorded once. Trimming shortened V by 3 bases and J by 0 bases, and 5 bases separated the two germline ends. This CDR3 has 13 amino acids. CDR1 and CDR2 (germline): KGHSH, LQKENI. The J gene is TRBJ1-1, the V gene TRBV18; the D is unclear. The TCR sequence derives from a human donor with chronic lymphocytic leukemia. The specimen comprised PBMCs, sampled after 36 months of ibrutinib treatment. CDR3 DNA sequence: TGTGCCAGCTCACCGGGCTTGAACACTGAAGCTTTCTTT. Translated, it gives CASSPGLNTEAFF.